The sequence of this T cell receptor beta chain was determined in a study of blood T cell repertoires in COVID-19. Study information: Sample material is recorded as cDNA or gDNA derived from T cells, B-cell-depleted T cells, or PBMCs.

As handled by the study authors: Amplification with reference gene primers provided the estimates of nucleated cell counts. TCRdb keeps only in-frame clones here, not all; method: immunoSEQ multiplex PCR. V and J calls and clone size are as listed in that table; D and trimming were resolved from the DNA. Of more than 100,000 clones in the sample, roughly 87% were seen once. The CDR3 extends over 13 amino acids. V was trimmed by 6 bases and J by 3 bases, leaving 12 bases between them. Germline V lookup: CDR1 LNHDA, CDR2 SQIVND (reference sequence). The TCR sequence derives from an elderly woman in a cohort sampled during active COVID-19. The sample consisted of peripheral blood. The V call is TRBV19, the J call TRBJ2-7; D is undetermined. The CDR3 bases are TGTGCCAGTAGGGAGAGACCAAACTACGAGCAGTACTTC. Translated, it gives CASRERPNYEQYF.